These 11 T cell receptor beta chains were all obtained from the same sample, sequenced in a study of blood T cell repertoires in COVID-19. Clones were sequenced by immunoSEQ multiplex PCR, and TCRdb holds only the in-frame ones, with some missing. The repertoire consists of approximately 160,000 clones, with 75% to 85% occurring once and the leading ten covering approximately 6%. Sequences were obtained from PBMCs or T cells enriched from blood (not recorded which). The receptors here all came from a man aged 35-49 years who had recovered from COVID-19.

The chain is built from TRBV28 and TRBJ1-5; D is undetermined. This CDR3 has 12 amino acids. Between the trimmed V and J ends, which lost 4 bases and 6 bases, there was a span of 7 bases. Germline V lookup: CDR1 MDHEN, CDR2 SYDVKM. Here the CDR3 reads CASSSSSQPQHF. CDR3 bases: TGTGCCAGCAGTTCATCGAGTCAGCCCCAGCATTTT.

This chain uses TRBV27 with TRBJ2-2; D possibly corresponds to TRBD1 (5 bases). CDR3 length: 14 residues. V gave up 0 bases and J gave up 6 bases, with 8 bases separating them. Germline CDR1 is MNHEY and CDR2 is SMNVEV (reference sequence). CDR3 DNA: TGTGCCAGCAGTTTATCAGGGGTTCCCGGGGAGCTGTTTTTT. This translates into CASSLSGVPGELFF.

The chain uses TRBV5-4 and TRBJ2-3; tentatively, D is TRBD1 (5 bases). The CDR3 contains 17 residues. V was cut by 2 bases and J by 6 bases, with 22 bases left in between. In germline, CDR1 is SGHNT, CDR2 YYREEE (reference sequence). CDR3 sequence: CASSFPRTPTEADTQYF. The CDR3 DNA is TGTGCCAGCAGCTTTCCCCGAACTCCGACAGAGGCGGATACGCAGTATTTT. Together with reference TRBV5-4 and TRBJ2-3, the CDR3 gives the full variable domain: ETGVTQSPTHLIKTRGQQVTLRCSSQSGHNTVSWYQQALGQGPQFIFQYYREEENGRGNFPPRFSGLQFPNYSSELNVNALELDDSALYLCASSFPRTPTEADTQYFGPGTRLTVL.

The chain combines TRBV11-1 with TRBJ1-2; D is perhaps TRBD1 (6 bases). The length of the CDR3 is 14 residues. V dropped 4 bases and J dropped 4 bases, with 13 bases sitting between them. The germline V gene encodes CDR1 SGHAT and CDR2 FQDESV (reference sequence). The CDR3 sequence is CASSYRESVYGYTF. The CDR3 DNA reads TGTGCCAGCAGCTACAGGGAATCAGTCTATGGCTACACCTTC.

The chain recombines TRBV24-1 with TRBJ1-2; perhaps TRBD1 as D (6 bases). V lost 10 bases to trimming and J lost 5 bases, with 16 bases between them. Germline V CDR1 and CDR2: KGHDR, SFDVKD. The CDR3 contains 13 residues. CDR3: CATGGGPGYGYTF. DNA for the CDR3: TGTGCCACGGGCGGGGGGCCGGGATATGGCTACACCTTC.

The V gene is TRBV5-1, the J gene TRBJ2-3; 8 nucleotides match TRBD1. Looked up from germline, CDR1 is SGHRS and CDR2 is YFSETQ. The CDR3 loop spans 16 amino acids. After removal of 3 bases from V and 3 bases from J, the junction contained 9 bases not matched to a gene. DNA for the CDR3: TGCGCCAGCAGCTCCCGGGCAGGGGGCAGAACAGATACGCAGTATTTT. Protein sequence: CASSSRAGGRTDTQYF. Full variable domain (outside the CDR3, taken from reference TRBV5-1 and TRBJ2-3): KAGVTQTPRYLIKTRGQQVTLSCSPISGHRSVSWYQQTPGQGLQFLFEYFSETQRNKGNFPGRFSGRQFSNSRSEMNVSTLELGDSALYLCASSSRAGGRTDTQYFGPGTRLTVL.

The V and J genes are TRBV30 and TRBJ1-5; D is undetermined. This CDR3 has 13 residues. V was shortened by 2 bases and J by 8 bases, with 13 bases between the two germline ends. Germline values: CDR1 GTSNPN, CDR2 SVGIG (reference sequence). In DNA, the CDR3 is TGTGCCTGGAGTCCCCAACCCGAGGAGCCCCAGCATTTT. The encoded protein is CAWSPQPEEPQHF.

The chain carries TRBV5-1 and TRBJ2-1; no firm D call. This CDR3 has 14 residues. Germline CDR1 and CDR2: SGHRS and YFSETQ. Trimming shortened V by 0 bases and J by 9 bases, and 13 bases separated the two germline ends. As DNA, the CDR3 is TGCGCCAGCAGCTTGGGCTTGGGCCGTAGTGAGCAGTTCTTC. This sequence encodes CASSLGLGRSEQFF.

The chain uses TRBV15 and TRBJ2-5; a possible D gene is TRBD2 (5 bases). Trimming shortened V by 5 bases and J by 2 bases, and 12 bases separated the two germline ends. CDR3 size: 14 residues. Per germline, CDR1 LNHNV and CDR2 YYDKDF (reference sequence). The chain's CDR3 is CATSPDWSQETQYF. The CDR3, as DNA: TGTGCCACCAGCCCGGACTGGTCTCAAGAGACCCAGTACTTC. Complete variable domain (other parts from reference TRBV15 and TRBJ2-5): DAMVIQNPRYQVTQFGKPVTLSCSQTLNHNVMYWYQQKSSQAPKLLFHYYDKDFNNEADTPDNFQSRRPNTSFCFLDIRSPGLGDTAMYLCATSPDWSQETQYFGPGTRLLVL.

This chain connects TRBV2 to TRBJ2-7, with D perhaps matching TRBD1 (5 bases). This CDR3 has 17 amino acids. V lost 4 bases and J 5 bases, leaving 24 bases between the germline ends. Germline CDR1 SNHLY, CDR2 FYNNEI. The CDR3 here is CASSADGPIRVIHEQYF. The CDR3 nucleotides are TGTGCCAGCAGTGCCGACGGCCCCATCAGGGTTATCCACGAGCAGTACTTC.

The chain has TRBV3-1 (or the pseudogene TRBV3-2) and TRBJ2-1, with TRBD1 matching over 7 bases. This CDR3 spans 13 amino acids. Germline lookup yields CDR1 LGHDT and CDR2 YNNKEL (reference sequence). J gave up 6 bases and V 4 bases, and 3 bases lay outside the gene matches. The CDR3 here is CASSPTGFNEQFF. The CDR3 region has the DNA TGTGCCAGCAGCCCGACAGGGTTCAATGAGCAGTTCTTC.